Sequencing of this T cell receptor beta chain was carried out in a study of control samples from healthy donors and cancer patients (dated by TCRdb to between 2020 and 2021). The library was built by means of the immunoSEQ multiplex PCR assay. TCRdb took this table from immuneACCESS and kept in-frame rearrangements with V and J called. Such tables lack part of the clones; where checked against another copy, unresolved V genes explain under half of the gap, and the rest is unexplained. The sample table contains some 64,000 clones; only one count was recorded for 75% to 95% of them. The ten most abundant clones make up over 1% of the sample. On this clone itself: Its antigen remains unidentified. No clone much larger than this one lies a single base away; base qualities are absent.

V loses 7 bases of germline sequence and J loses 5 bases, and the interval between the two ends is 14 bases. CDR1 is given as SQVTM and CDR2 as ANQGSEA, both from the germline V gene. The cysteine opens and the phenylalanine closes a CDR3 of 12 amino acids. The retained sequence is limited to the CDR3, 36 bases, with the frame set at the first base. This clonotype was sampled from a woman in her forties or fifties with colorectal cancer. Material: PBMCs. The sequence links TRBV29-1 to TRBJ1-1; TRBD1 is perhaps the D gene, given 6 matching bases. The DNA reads TGCAGCGCCCAACAGGGAATGACTGAAGCTTTCTTT. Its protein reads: CSAQQGMTEAFF.